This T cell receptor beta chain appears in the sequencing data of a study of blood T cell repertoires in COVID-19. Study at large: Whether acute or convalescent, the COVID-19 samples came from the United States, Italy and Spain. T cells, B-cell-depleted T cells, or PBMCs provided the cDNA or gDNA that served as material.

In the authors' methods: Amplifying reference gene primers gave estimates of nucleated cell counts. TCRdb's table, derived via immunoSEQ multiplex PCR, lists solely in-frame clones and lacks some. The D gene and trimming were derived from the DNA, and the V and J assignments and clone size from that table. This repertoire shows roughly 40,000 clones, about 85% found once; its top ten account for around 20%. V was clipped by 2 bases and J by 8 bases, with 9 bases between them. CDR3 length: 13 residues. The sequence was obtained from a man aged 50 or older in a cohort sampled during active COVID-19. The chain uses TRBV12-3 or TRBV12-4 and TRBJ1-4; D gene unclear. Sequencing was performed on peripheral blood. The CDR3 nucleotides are TGTGCCAGCAGTTTATCCAGTTGGGAAAAACTGTTTTTT. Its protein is CASSLSSWEKLFF.